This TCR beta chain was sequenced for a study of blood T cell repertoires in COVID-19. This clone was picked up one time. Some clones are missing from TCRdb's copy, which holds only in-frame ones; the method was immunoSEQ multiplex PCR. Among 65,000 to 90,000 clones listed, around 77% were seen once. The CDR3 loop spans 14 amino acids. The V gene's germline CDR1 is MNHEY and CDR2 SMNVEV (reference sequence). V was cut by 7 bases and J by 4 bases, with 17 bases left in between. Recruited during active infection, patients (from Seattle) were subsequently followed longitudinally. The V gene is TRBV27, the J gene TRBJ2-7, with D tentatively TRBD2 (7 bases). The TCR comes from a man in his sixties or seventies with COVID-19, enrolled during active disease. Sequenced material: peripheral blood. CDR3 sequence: CASNRAGARYEQYF. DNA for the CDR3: TGTGCCAGCAACAGGGCGGGAGCAAGGTACGAGCAGTACTTC.